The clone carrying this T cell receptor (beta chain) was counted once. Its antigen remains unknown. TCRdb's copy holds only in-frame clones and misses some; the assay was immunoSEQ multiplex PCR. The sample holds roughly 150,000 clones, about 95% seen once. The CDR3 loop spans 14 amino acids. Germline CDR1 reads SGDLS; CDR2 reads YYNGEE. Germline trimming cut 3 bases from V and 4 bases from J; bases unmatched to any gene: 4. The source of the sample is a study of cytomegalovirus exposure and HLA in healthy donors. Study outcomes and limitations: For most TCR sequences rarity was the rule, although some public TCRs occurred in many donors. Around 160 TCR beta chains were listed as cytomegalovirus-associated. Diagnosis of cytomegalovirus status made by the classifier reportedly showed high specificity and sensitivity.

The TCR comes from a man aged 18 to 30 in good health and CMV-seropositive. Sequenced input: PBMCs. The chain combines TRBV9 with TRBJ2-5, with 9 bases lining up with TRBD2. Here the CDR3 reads CASSGIAGAETQYF. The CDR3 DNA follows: TGTGCCAGCAGCGGAATAGCGGGAGCAGAGACCCAGTACTTC.